This T cell receptor (beta chain) came from a study of graft-versus-host responses after intestinal transplantation. Produced via immunoSEQ multiplex PCR; TCRdb's table is partial and in-frame only. This sample carries 35,000 to 40,000 clones, around 90% of them seen once, and the ten largest clones take roughly 18%. Graft-derived tissue was subjected to processing to liberate intraepithelial and lamina propria lymphocytes. This sequence was found in a human patient who received an intestinal transplant, so some T cells may come from the graft donor. Sequenced material: ileum tissue, taken about 28 weeks after intestinal transplant.

The CDR3 coding sequence is TGTGCCAGCAGCCGGACGGCGATGAGCGGCTATGGCTACACCTTC. This codes for CASSRTAMSGYGYTF. This chain joins TRBV7-2 and TRBJ1-2, with D unresolved. CDR1 and CDR2 from the germline V gene are SGHTA and FQGNSA. The V end was cut by 5 bases, the J end by 4 bases, with 17 bases between. There are 15 residues in the CDR3.